The clone carrying this T cell receptor (beta chain) was seen only a few times. At one end, the junction sequence differs from germline, possibly due to a read error. This sample is drawn from a study of cytotoxic CD8 clonotypes in ibrutinib-treated CLL. The data were produced by immunoSEQ multiplex PCR, yet TCRdb's version contains in-frame clones alone and is incomplete. This table has about 120,000 clones, 55% to 75% appearing once. Germline V gives CDR1 SEHNR, CDR2 FQNEAQ (reference sequence). The CDR3 totals 12 residues. Source: PBMCs, taken after 24 months of ibrutinib treatment. This chain uses TRBV7-9 with TRBJ1-2; 10 nucleotides align to TRBD1. This receptor was taken from a human donor with chronic lymphocytic leukemia. CDR3 nucleotide sequence: TGTGCCAGCAGGGAGACAGGGGGCCCTACCCGCTTC. Its translation: CASRETGGPTRF.